These T cell receptor beta chains were read from a single sample in a study of beta chain features in type 1 diabetes. Profiling relied on immunoSEQ multiplex PCR, and the TCRdb table lists in-frame clones only, not all of them. The sample consists of around 99,000 clones, 30% to 40% of them appearing once. Sequencing used stem cell memory CD4+ T cells from blood. These receptors were taken from a young woman in good health. CDR3s include the opening cysteine and the closing phenylalanine or tryptophan. D genes are given only for firm matches. Rows give clone size only sometimes, using once, few, many, or a class for an expanded clone.

clone_size	d_call	v_call	j_call	cdr3_nt	cdr3_aa
-	TRBD2	TRBV7-7	TRBJ2-5	TGTGCTAGCAGCTTCAGCGGGAGGCTGGAGACCCAGTACTTC	CASSFSGRLETQYF
-	-	TRBV6-5	TRBJ2-7	TGTGCCAGCAGTACAAACCGGGAGCACGAGCAGTACTTC	CASSTNREHEQYF
once	TRBD1	TRBV28	TRBJ1-2	TGTGCCAGCATGCTTCATGGCGGGGCCCAGGGGGTGGTAGGCTACACCTTC	CASMLHGGAQGVVGYTF
few	-	TRBV29-1	TRBJ1-1	TGCAGCGTTATTCGACAGTCTAAAGCTGAAGCTTTCTTT	CSVIRQSKAEAFF
-	-	TRBV27	TRBJ1-1	TGTGCCAACGCATCTGCTGCCGTGGGACACCCGGTCGCTTTCTTT	CANASAAVGHPVAFF
-	-	TRBV5-6	TRBJ2-7	TGTGCCAGCAGCTTAAATTGGGGCTCCCTCGAGCAGTACTTC	CASSLNWGSLEQYF
-	-	TRBV28	TRBJ2-7	TGTGCCAGCAGGCCCACAGGGCCCCCCTTCTACGAGCAGTACTTC	CASRPTGPPFYEQYF
-	-	TRBV10-3	TRBJ2-1	TGTGCCATCAGTGACTCGGGACACTGGAATGAGCAGTTCTTC	CAISDSGHWNEQFF
-	-	TRBV5-1	TRBJ2-2	TGCGCCAGCAGCTTGGGACAGACAAACACCGGGGAGCTGTTTTTT	CASSLGQTNTGELFF
-	-	TRBV2	TRBJ1-1	TGTGCCAGCAGCGGTCTACGGGACACTGAAGCTTTCTTT	CASSGLRDTEAFF
-	-	TRBV6-1	TRBJ1-2	TGTGCCAGCAATCCTCAGTTCTATGGCTACACCTTC	CASNPQFYGYTF
few	-	TRBV7-2	TRBJ1-1	TGTGCCAGCAGATACCTAGTCACTGCCACTGAAGCTTTCTTT	CASRYLVTATEAFF
-	-	TRBV19	TRBJ2-5	TGTGCCAGTAGCCCCCGTTTGATACAGAAAGAGACCCAGTACTTC	CASSPRLIQKETQYF
once	TRBD2	TRBV6-5	TRBJ2-5	TGTGCCAGCAGTTACGTAGCGGGAGAAGGTCAAGAGACCCAGTACTTC	CASSYVAGEGQETQYF
few	TRBD2	TRBV5-1	TRBJ2-1	TGCGCCAGCAGCTTCCGAAGGGAGGGCAATGAGCAGTTCTTC	CASSFRREGNEQFF
few	TRBD1	TRBV20-1	TRBJ2-5	TGCAGTCCGGGACAGAAAGAGACCCAGTACTTC	CSPGQKETQYF
-	-	TRBV10-2	TRBJ2-5	TGCGCCAGCAGTGAGTCCATCATAACTCAAGAGACCCAGTACTTC	CASSESIITQETQYF
few	-	TRBV4-1	TRBJ1-4	TGCGCCAGCAGCCGTGGACAGTTTGATGAAAAACTGTTTTTT	CASSRGQFDEKLFF
few	TRBD2	TRBV7-9	TRBJ2-7	TGTGCCAGCAGCTTAGGGGGACTAGCGGCACCCTACGAGCAGTACTTC	CASSLGGLAAPYEQYF
-	TRBD2	TRBV28	TRBJ2-5	TGTGCCAGCAGTTCCGGCGGGAGGGCAGAGACCCAGTACTTC	CASSSGGRAETQYF
-	TRBD2	TRBV15	TRBJ2-3	TGTGCCACCAGCAGAGAGGGGGGACTAGCGGGAGGGCAAACGCAGTATTTT	CATSREGGLAGGQTQYF
-	-	TRBV30	TRBJ1-5	TGTGCCTGGACTGGGACCTGGGGGGGGCCCCAGCATTTT	CAWTGTWGGPQHF
-	-	TRBV6-5	TRBJ2-2	TGTGCCAGCAGACAAACCGGGGAGCTGTTTTTT	CASRQTGELFF
few	-	TRBV7-8	TRBJ1-5	TGTGCCAGCAGCTTCGGGGGACTAGTGGGCAATCAGCCCCAGCATTTT	CASSFGGLVGNQPQHF
-	-	TRBV7-2	TRBJ1-5	TGTGCCAGCAGCTTCCTTCCGGGTGACCAGCCCCAGCATTTT	CASSFLPGDQPQHF
-	-	TRBV5-1	TRBJ2-7	TGCGCCAGCAGCGCCCGGAGGTCAGGGGACCAGTCCTCCTACGAGCAGTACTTC	CASSARRSGDQSSYEQYF
few	-	TRBV7-7	TRBJ2-3	TGTGCCAGCAGCTTAGGGGCAGGGTCCTATACGCAGTATTTT	CASSLGAGSYTQYF
-	-	TRBV6-1	TRBJ2-7	TGTGCCAGCAGCTTGATGGACAGTTACGAGCAGTACTTC	CASSLMDSYEQYF
-	TRBD1	TRBV5-5	TRBJ1-5	TGTGCCAGCAGCTTGGGACAGGGTCGCAATCAGCCCCAGCATTTT	CASSLGQGRNQPQHF
-	-	TRBV28	TRBJ1-2	TGTGCCAGCTTCCGGGGGAACTATGGCTACACCTTC	CASFRGNYGYTF
few	-	TRBV29-1	TRBJ2-7	TGCAGCGTCCCCTCAGAGGCATCCTACGAGCAGTACTTC	CSVPSEASYEQYF
-	TRBD2	TRBV25-1	TRBJ2-7	TGTGCCAGCAGCGGGAGGCAGTCATCCTACGAGCAGTACTTC	CASSGRQSSYEQYF
-	-	TRBV5-1	TRBJ1-5	TGCGCCAGCAGCTTGGATAGGGGGCAGCCCCAGCATTTT	CASSLDRGQPQHF
few	TRBD2	TRBV10-3	TRBJ2-5	TGTGCCATCAGTGAGTCCTTCCAGGGAGGGGAGACCCAGTACTTC	CAISESFQGGETQYF
-	TRBD1	TRBV7-2	TRBJ2-3	TGTGCCAGCAGCTGGGCGGGACAGGCCGTAGATACGCAGTATTTT	CASSWAGQAVDTQYF
-	TRBD2	TRBV11-2	TRBJ2-7	TGTGCCAGCAGACGTCCCCCGGGACTAGCGGGACGCGAGCAGTACTTC	CASRRPPGLAGREQYF
few	-	TRBV28	TRBJ2-7	TGTGCCAGCAGGCCCGCTAGCGCATCCTACGAGCAGTACTTC	CASRPASASYEQYF
few	TRBD1	TRBV28	TRBJ2-7	TGTGCCAGCAGATTGACAGGGGGCACCTACGAGCAGTACTTC	CASRLTGGTYEQYF
few	-	TRBV10-3	TRBJ2-4	TGTGCCATCAGTGGAGGGGGTCAGGCCAAAAACATTCAGTACTTC	CAISGGGQAKNIQYF
few	TRBD1	TRBV27	TRBJ1-1	TGTGCCAGCAGTTTGGACAGGGGCTTACCCAACACTGAAGCTTTCTTT	CASSLDRGLPNTEAFF